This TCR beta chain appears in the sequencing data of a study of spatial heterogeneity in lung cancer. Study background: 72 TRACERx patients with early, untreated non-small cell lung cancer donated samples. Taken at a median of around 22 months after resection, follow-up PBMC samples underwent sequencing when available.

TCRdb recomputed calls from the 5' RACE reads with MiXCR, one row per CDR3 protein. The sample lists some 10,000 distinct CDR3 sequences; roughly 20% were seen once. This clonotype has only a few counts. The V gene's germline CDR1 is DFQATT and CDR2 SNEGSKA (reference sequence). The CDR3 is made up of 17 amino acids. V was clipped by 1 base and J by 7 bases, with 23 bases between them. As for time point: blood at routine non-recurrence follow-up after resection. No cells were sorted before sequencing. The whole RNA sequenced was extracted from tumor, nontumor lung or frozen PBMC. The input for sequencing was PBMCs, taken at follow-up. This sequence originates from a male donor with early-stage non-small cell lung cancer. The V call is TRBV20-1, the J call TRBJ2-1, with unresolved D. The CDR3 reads CSARALTGPRVHNEQFF. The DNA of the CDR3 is TGCAGTGCTAGAGCCCTCACCGGGCCACGGGTACATAATGAGCAGTTCTTC.